This T cell receptor (beta chain) was retrieved from a study of blood T cell repertoires in COVID-19 (dated by TCRdb to 2020 to 2021). Broadly, across the study: Samples covering the acute and convalescent phases of COVID-19 were provided by collaborators in the United States, Italy and Spain. A freely available public database, intended as a resource for researchers studying the immune response to SARS-CoV-2, is where the repertoires were released. Deeply sampled blood TCRbeta repertoires from subjects exposed to, actively infected with, or recovered from COVID-19 were included in the dataset. Sample metadata almost always included a de-identified subject ID, COVID-19 status, age in years and sex. Samples came from the ongoing ImmuneRACE study (first 160 participants) plus 1,254 subjects from 6 global collaborators. The material from the prospective study consisted of cDNA or gDNA derived from T cells, B-cell-depleted T cells, or PBMCs. Where available, HLA class I and class II types were taken from metadata supplied by the sample provider and were not determined by assay-based typing. What the research found in general, with its limitations: How much clinical and demographic metadata was included differed by source and by participant, and the metadata was provided uncurated.

A distance of 12 bases separates the germline ends of V and J, which lose 7 bases and 0 bases respectively. The CDR3 measures 14 amino acids from cysteine to phenylalanine. Of all the DNA, just the CDR3 is kept, 42 bases in frame from base 1. The germline V gene encodes CDR1 MDHEN and CDR2 SYDVKM. TCRbeta CDR3 regions were amplified from genomic DNA using the immunoSEQ Assay, a bias-controlled multiplex PCR. Per the original workflow: Within the assay, amplification of reference gene primers was used to estimate how many nucleated cells each sample contained. To quantify the absolute abundance of each unique TCRbeta CDR3 rearrangement, sequence reads were collapsed and filtered. For each sample, productive Simpson clonality was calculated by taking the square root of Simpson's diversity index across productive rearrangements. Drawn from immuneACCESS, this table holds only the in-frame rearrangements with V and J called that TCRdb kept. Clones are partly lost; checked studies trace under half to an unresolved V gene and leave the rest unexplained. V and J calls and clone size are those listed in that table; D and trimming were worked out from the DNA. The table for this sample lists fewer than 450,000 clones; less than 95% of them were counted only once. Roughly 0.66% of the sample goes to the ten largest clones.

For this clone: There is no known antigen for this receptor. No much larger clonotype is one base removed from it; base qualities were not supplied.

Participants in the prospective study were aged about 18 to 90 years, lived in about two dozen United States geographic areas, and enrolled through a virtual design. To assign participants to cohorts, the prospective study relied on clinical history that participants themselves reported in a screening survey and a study questionnaire. ImmuneRACE Cohort 3 recovered participants were defined by two consecutive negative NP/OP PCR tests, healthcare professional clearance, or symptom resolution. In the prospective study, whole blood, serum and a nasopharyngeal or oropharyngeal swab were collected from each participant by mobile phlebotomists. Participants in the prospective study had the option to provide additional blood draws and questionnaires over a roughly 2-month period. Before DNA extraction, blood samples from the prospective study were shipped at room temperature or frozen.

Sample: PBMCs or T cells enriched from blood (not recorded which). The chain joins TRBV28 to TRBJ1-1; TRBD1 is a possible D gene, resting on 5 matching bases. The clonotype comes from a young man who had recovered from COVID-19. CDR3 sequence: CASTPTDLNTEAFF. The nucleotides are TGTGCCAGCACTCCGACAGATTTGAACACTGAAGCTTTCTTT.